The source of this T cell receptor beta chain is a study of cytomegalovirus exposure and HLA in healthy donors (TCRdb year 2017). Looking at the study overall: An earlier analysis of some 600 of the donors reported about 260 Gb of sequence data and roughly 120 million unique TCR beta sequences obtained from 180 million or so T cells. All discovery cohort repertoires had been generated using a single sequencing platform. A later analysis re-examined previously published TCR beta repertoires from roughly 720 donors and added high-resolution HLA genotyping to investigate patterns of TCR occurrence. Alongside the repertoire data, information on donor age, sex, ethnicity and CMV serostatus was compiled. The number of typed donors differed by locus: about 620-640 for A, B, C, DRB1 and DQB1; approximately 530 for DQA1; roughly 600 for DPA1; and roughly 450 for DPB1. HLA typing included class I and class II loci at four-digit resolution. Among roughly 400 genotyped donors of the cohort, an average of roughly 230,000 unique TCR beta nucleotide sequences was sequenced per donor, of which approximately 18% were non-productive. Several DR-DQ haplotypes were treated as single units for association and clustering because of strong linkage in the cohort. In a later genetic analysis, genome-wide SNP genotypes for 398 of the 666 donors were used, and that subset was treated as a discovery cohort. Roughly 310 gigabases of sequencing data and 78 million or so unique TCR sequences were included in an early release covering several hundred HLA-typed donors. Rather than drawing on any new phenotypic data, the later analysis identified candidate immune exposures from TCR beta sequences and the way those sequences occurred across donors. Besides the first cohort of more than 650 subjects, a separate validation cohort made up of 95 to 150 different subjects was used. High-throughput TCR immunosequencing, statistical association of individual TCRs with disease status, and machine learning were combined to predict cytomegalovirus infection status. The study aimed to test whether signatures of past pathogen exposure could be identified by cataloging public T cell receptors. Among the roughly 430 genotyped donors, approximately 81% belonged to the genetic ancestry cluster associated with self-reported Caucasian donors. An earlier analysis of several hundred of the donors applied high-throughput TCR beta sequencing to assess whether each TCR beta V gene segment acted as functional or pseudogenic. Using immunosequencing, the study profiled T cell repertoires from approximately 700 subjects and related those repertoires to cytomegalovirus serostatus. What the research found in general, with its limitations: In a later analysis, HLA-associated TCR beta chains were found to be more clonally expanded and to have lower generation probabilities than equally common non-associated chains. An association between a missense DCLRE1C variant and V-gene and J-gene trimming of TCR beta chains was found in a later genetic analysis and replicated in an independent cohort. A further reported finding was that TCR beta sequences accurately predicted the HLA-A and HLA-B alleles for most subjects in the first cohort. While some public TCRs were present in many individuals, most TCR sequences turned up only very rarely across donors. When HLA alleles, especially DR and DQ, strongly co-occurred, TCR associations were difficult to assign to individual alleles. Correlated functional status among segregating V segments might be attributable to linkage disequilibrium, but an unknown experimental factor could not be ruled out. At a false discovery rate of 0.05, a later analysis linked about 17,000 TCR beta sequences to specific HLA alleles. An earlier analysis of approximately 540 of the donors showed that most TCR beta V segments appeared in productive rearrangements either about 87% or about 30% of the time, which broadly matched IMGT annotations. The cohort was sequenced for TCR beta chains only, and without alpha or paired-chain data the features that could be detected were limited. A later analysis found that TCR association rates varied across HLA loci, with DRB1 alleles showing the most associated TCRs and HLA-C alleles the fewest. In vitro tests confirmed that a few of the cytomegalovirus-associated TCR beta chains recognize cytomegalovirus antigens. HLA typing was unavailable for some donors at each locus, so association tests used only the typed subset. Because counts were too low, some 17 rarely observed V segments, including chromosome 9 orphons, were excluded from the earlier analysis of 587 of the donors. Presence/absence analyses assumed roughly uniform sequencing depth across donors, an assumption that may not hold. In a later analysis, most CMV-associated TCR beta chains were found to appear HLA-restricted, with HLA associations seemingly driven largely by CMV exposure. Several of the top co-occurrence clusters appeared to be linked to parvovirus B19, influenza, CMV and Epstein-Barr virus, according to a later analysis. In a later genetic analysis, fewer N-insertions in productive TCRs were reported among donors in an Asian-associated ancestry cluster than the roughly 670-donor mean. A cluster of highly shared sequence variants was judged likely to be a technical artifact of the sequencing pipeline. Because the 87-base-pair reads could not distinguish some IMGT-functional V segments, including TRBV6-2 and TRBV6-3, those segments were excluded. Immune exposure information for the cohort was limited to CMV serostatus. Cytomegalovirus status was reported to be diagnosed by the classifier with high specificity and sensitivity in both the original and validation cohorts. The study gave a list of about 160 TCR beta chains associated with cytomegalovirus. It was suggested by the authors that the approach could potentially be generalized to other disease states and immunological phenotypes.

Library generation was performed with the immunoSEQ multiplex PCR assay. For the multiplex PCR, a mixture combining 60 forward primers for TCR Vbeta segments and 13 reverse primers for TCR Jbeta segments was used. A multiplex PCR assay on genomic DNA amplified the CDR3 region of rearranged TCR beta genes. Amplified TCR beta libraries were sequenced as 87-base-pair reads on the Illumina HiSeq System. The paper's processing steps were these. In a later analysis, tens of millions of unique TCR beta chains were counted across the roughly 670 repertoires, and around 11 million of these chains were shared by at least two donors. To remove PCR and sequencing errors, raw reads were error-corrected and collapsed into unique sequences using a nearest-neighbor algorithm that merged closely related sequences. V, D and J gene segments were assigned by aligning CDR3 sequences to IMGT reference sequences. For a sequence to be retained, a match of at least six nucleotides was required to both a V gene segment and a J gene segment. Rearrangements were called productive when the CDR3 lacked stop codons and stayed in frame with V and J; all others were non-productive. Following IMGT convention, CDR3 was defined as the stretch from the second conserved V-encoded cysteine to the conserved J-encoded phenylalanine. Sequences without an unambiguous match to a single V gene segment were excluded from the earlier analysis of 450 to 650 of the donors. An earlier analysis of 587 of the donors called V segments functional above 56.7% productive rearrangements and segregating when the between-donor standard deviation exceeded 5%. To diagnose cytomegalovirus status from the catalog of TCR beta chain sequences, a statistical classification framework was built. In a later analysis, TCR nucleotide sequences were compared against IMGT/GENE-DB human TR gene sequences so that V and J genes could be assigned. A later analysis assigned CDR3 sequences and most-parsimonious VDJ recombination scenarios with the TCRdist pipeline. In a later analysis, every TCR beta chain was defined by the combination of its CDR3 amino acid sequence and its V-gene family, and reads without a unique V-gene family were dropped. In a later analysis, 450 to 600 highly shared, low-generation-probability nucleotide sequences were removed to address suspected cross-contamination and a sequencing artifact. A later analysis calculated a clonal expansion index for each public chain from normalized within-repertoire ranks of inferred template counts. In a later analysis, generation probabilities were computed using a VDJ recombination model fitted to out-of-frame rearrangements, and the results were checked against IGoR. In a later analysis, hypergeometric tests were used to score TCR-TCR, TCR-HLA and TCR-CMV co-occurrence, with a repertoire-size bias correction applied to TCR pairs. A later analysis estimated false discovery rates by permuting HLA or CMV assignments 20 times. In a later analysis, co-occurring TCRs were grouped with DBSCAN, and TCRdist sequence similarity was added when clustering was performed within HLA-allele-positive subsets. For co-occurrence clustering, repertoires with fewer than 30,000 or more than 120,000 public chains were excluded, along with roughly five repertoires with anomalous nucleotide sharing. The clones in this table, taken by TCRdb from immuneACCESS, are in-frame only. Not every clone is retained; where verified, under half of the shortfall comes from an unresolved V gene, and the cause of the rest is unknown. D and trimming come from the DNA, and the V and J calls and clone size come from that table. This sample lists about 150,000 clones; about three quarters were detected once. The biggest ten clones account for under 1.5% of the sample.

Concerning this clone itself: The antigen this receptor binds is unknown. No base quality values were provided; no much bigger clone lies one nucleotide off.

The cohort consisted of 666 healthy bone marrow donors. Cohort members were all nominally healthy when sampled, although unrecorded immune exposures were likely present. The donor was CMV seronegative and was included in the group of under 450 seronegative cohort members. Each donor provided a peripheral blood sample, and peripheral blood mononuclear cells were used for TCR beta sequencing. The Qiagen DNeasy Blood Extraction Kit was used to extract genomic DNA from the blood cell samples. CDR1 and CDR2, looked up from the germline V gene (reference sequence), are WNHNN and SYGVQD. The CDR3, from cysteine to phenylalanine, totals 15 residues. Left in the record is the CDR3 DNA by itself, 45 bases read in frame from the first base. V is cut back by 5 bases and J by 5 bases, with 7 bases in the junction unmatched.

Input material: PBMCs. This TCR came from a man aged 18 to 30 in good health and CMV-seronegative. The rearranged segments are TRBV10-1 and TRBJ2-3; TRBD2 fits 10 bases in the junction. The DNA is TGCGCCAGCAGTCTCAGCGGGAGGGGAGTAGATACGCAGTATTTT. The resulting protein is CASSLSGRGVDTQYF.